These T cell receptor beta chains were read from a single sample in a study of PD-L1 blockade in urothelial cancer. Some clones are missing from TCRdb's copy, which holds only in-frame ones; the method was immunoSEQ multiplex PCR. The sample yields roughly 45,000 clones, around 82% seen once. The sequencing used PBMCs, collected around atezolizumab (anti-PD-L1) treatment. These receptors were collected from a man in his 60s with urothelial cancer. CDR3s include the opening cysteine and the closing phenylalanine or tryptophan. For some rows the clone size is stated as once, few or many, or as a class when expanded; others skip it.

TRBV5-6,once,TRBJ2-7,CASSLDQGGSFYEQYF
TRBV10-2,-,TRBJ1-3,CASSEGGGSGNTIYF
TRBV19,-,TRBJ2-2,CASSGQGWTGELFF
TRBV2,-,TRBJ1-1,CASSIGENTEAFF
TRBV2,-,TRBJ1-4,CASSVGTVEKLFF
TRBV13,-,TRBJ2-7,CASSFGVAGGGEQYF
TRBV7-2,-,TRBJ2-5,CASFTGQGARETQYF
TRBV4-1,-,TRBJ2-7,CASSQTTAYSYEQYF
TRBV7-9,-,TRBJ2-4,CASTPQQGPKNIQYF
TRBV30,-,TRBJ2-7,CAWTLAGRRQYF
TRBV7-9,-,TRBJ2-2,CASSQQTGGANTGELFF
TRBV9,-,TRBJ2-1,CASSVGQFFNEQFF
TRBV4-1,-,TRBJ2-7,CASSQDSGAAWGEQYF
TRBV28,-,TRBJ2-5,CASSLMGQGLQETQYF
TRBV7-6,once,TRBJ2-1,CASSSPLSSTYNEQFF
TRBV30,-,TRBJ1-3,CAWSVQGGSGNTIYF
TRBV7-2,-,TRBJ2-3,CASSASGREEDTQYF
TRBV19,-,TRBJ2-6,CASTPMGGKAGANVLTF
TRBV30,-,TRBJ2-5,CAWSGGPGGRLETQYF
TRBV7-7,-,TRBJ1-1,CASSSSRDRDRNTEAFF
TRBV7-9,-,TRBJ1-1,CASSYRAASTEAFF
TRBV2,-,TRBJ2-3,CASNVGGETDTQYF
TRBV2,-,TRBJ1-2,CASSGDRVYGYTF
TRBV6-1,-,TRBJ2-7,CASSLGQGGLYEQYF
TRBV2,-,TRBJ1-2,CASRRSGQFYGYTF
TRBV11-2,-,TRBJ2-7,CASSSLVGSYEQYF
TRBV2,-,TRBJ2-7,CASKRDSYEQYF
TRBV6-1,-,TRBJ1-2,CASSEDRWSYGYTF
TRBV7-8,-,TRBJ1-6,CASSLAPQTSYNSPLHF
TRBV7-2,-,TRBJ2-7,CASSLVRGYEQYF
TRBV18,-,TRBJ2-2,CASSPVGTGNTGELFF
TRBV29-1,once,TRBJ1-2,CSSDGQPEGYGYTF
TRBV5-1,-,TRBJ1-2,CASSPGDMSNGYTF
TRBV2,-,TRBJ2-7,CASRDPGTTSYEQYF
TRBV5-1,-,TRBJ2-1,CASSLLAGNNEQFF
TRBV10-2,-,TRBJ1-1,CASSLRENTEAFF
TRBV6-1,-,TRBJ1-6,CASSEFWALSSYNSPLHF
TRBV7-8,-,TRBJ1-1,CASSLGRNTEAFF
TRBV5-8,-,TRBJ2-1,CASPTSASSYNEQFF
TRBV5-4,once,TRBJ2-1,CASSLGVADYNEQFF
TRBV6-1,few,TRBJ2-7,CASSEAYREGYEQYF
TRBV6-5,-,TRBJ2-3,CASSRDFTDTQYF
TRBV2,-,TRBJ2-2,CASSEGGPQTGELFF
TRBV4-1,-,TRBJ1-2,CASSQDGQVGGYTF
TRBV30,-,TRBJ2-1,CAWSTDYNEQFF
TRBV19,-,TRBJ2-1,CASSLRARIYNEQFF
TRBV29-1,once,TRBJ2-3,CSVQFSDTQYF
TRBV10-3,-,TRBJ2-7,CASSPGLLYEQYF
TRBV7-8,once,TRBJ2-1,CASRPGASGGNEQFF
TRBV19,-,TRBJ2-1,CASSIWGLEAEQFF
TRBV7-9,-,TRBJ2-3,CASSGRDWNTDTQYF
TRBV19,-,TRBJ2-1,CASRTGTGGLPIYNEQFF
TRBV5-5,-,TRBJ2-1,CASSGTSGYNEQFF
TRBV28,-,TRBJ1-5,CASSSVQGAYQPQHF
TRBV5-1,-,TRBJ2-7,CASSSGGGQGSYEQYF